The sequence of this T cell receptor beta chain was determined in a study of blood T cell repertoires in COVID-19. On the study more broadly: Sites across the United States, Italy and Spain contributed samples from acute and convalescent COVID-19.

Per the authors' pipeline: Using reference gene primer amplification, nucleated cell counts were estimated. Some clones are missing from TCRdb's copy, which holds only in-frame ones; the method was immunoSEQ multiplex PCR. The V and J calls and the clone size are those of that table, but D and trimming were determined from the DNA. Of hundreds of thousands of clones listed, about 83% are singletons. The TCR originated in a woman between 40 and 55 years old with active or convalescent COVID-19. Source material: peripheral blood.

The CDR3 loop reads CASSPYGGQPQHF. In nucleotides, the CDR3 is TGTGCCAGCAGCCCATACGGGGGTCAGCCCCAGCATTTT. The gene calls are TRBV6-5 and TRBJ1-5; D is possibly TRBD1 (5 bases). Germline V gives CDR1 MNHEY, CDR2 SVGAGI. CDR3 length: 13 amino acids. V lost 6 bases and J lost 6, with 12 bases in between.